The 4 T cell receptor beta chains presented below share a single source sample, sequenced in a study of blood T cell repertoires in COVID-19. The data were produced by immunoSEQ multiplex PCR, yet TCRdb's version contains in-frame clones alone and is incomplete. The sample includes approximately 210,000 clones, around 81% of them seen just once. Sequencing was performed on PBMCs or T cells enriched from blood (not recorded which). The receptor set was obtained from a woman aged 50 to 60 with acute COVID-19.

J is TRBJ1-5 and V is TRBV6-5, with 7 bases identical to TRBD1. This CDR3 is 14 amino acids long. V lost 7 bases, J lost 4 bases, and 7 bases stayed unmatched. Germline CDR1 MNHEY, CDR2 SVGAGI. The CDR3, as DNA: TGTGCCAGCAAGAAGCAGGGGGGTAATCAGCCCCAGCATTTT. Protein product: CASKKQGGNQPQHF.

Only a few counts were recorded for this clone. V and J are TRBV19 and TRBJ1-1; unclear D gene. Germline V CDR1 and CDR2: LNHDA, SQIVND (reference sequence). Trimming took 6 bases from V and 0 from J, leaving 17 bases between them. The CDR3 sequence is 16 residues long. The CDR3: CASRGKNQVMNTEAFF. The CDR3 DNA is TGTGCCAGTAGAGGAAAGAACCAGGTAATGAACACTGAAGCTTTCTTT.

The chain recombines TRBV7-2 with TRBJ2-5; 16 bases agree with TRBD2. V lost 5 bases and J lost 5; bases outside the gene matches: 8. The CDR3 has 17 residues. Germline lookup yields CDR1 SGHTA and CDR2 FQGNSA. CDR3 loop: CASSPGTSGGAGETQYF. In DNA form, the CDR3 reads TGTGCCAGCAGCCCCGGGACTAGCGGGGGGGCCGGTGAGACCCAGTACTTC.

V is TRBV7-2 and J is TRBJ2-7; 7 bases match TRBD2. V lost 6 bases to trimming and J lost 0 bases; unmatched junction nucleotides: 8. Per the germline V gene, CDR1 is SGHTA and CDR2 is FQGNSA. The CDR3 runs to 15 residues. CDR3 loop: CASSFPSGSSYEQYF. The CDR3 DNA is TGTGCCAGCAGTTTTCCTAGCGGCAGCTCCTACGAGCAGTACTTC.